The 13 T cell receptor beta chains in this list originate from one sample, sequenced in a study of blood T cell repertoires in COVID-19. Here immunoSEQ multiplex PCR was the method, and the copy in TCRdb shows in-frame clones only, minus some. The sample carries 100,000 to 120,000 clones, 65% to 80% recorded once. The sequenced sample consisted of peripheral blood. These receptors came from a woman between 55 and 75 years old with acute or convalescent COVID-19.

The chain couples TRBV11-2 to TRBJ1-2; 10 bases line up with TRBD1. Germline V gives CDR1 SGHAT, CDR2 FQNNGV. The CDR3 length is 14 residues. V was clipped by 5 bases and J by 6 bases; unmatched bases: 6. CDR3 sequence (DNA): TGTGCCAGCAGCCCCCGGACAGGGGGGCATGGCTACACCTTC. Encoded protein: CASSPRTGGHGYTF. Combining the CDR3 with reference TRBV11-2 and TRBJ1-2 gives the whole variable domain EAGVAQSPRYKIIEKRQSVAFWCNPISGHATLYWYQQILGQGPKLLIQFQNNGVVDDSQLPKDRFSAERLKGVDSTLKIQPAKLEDSAVYLCASSPRTGGHGYTFGSGTRLTVV.

The chain employs TRBV15 and TRBJ2-1, with 11 bases matching TRBD1. Per the germline V gene, CDR1 is LNHNV and CDR2 is YYDKDF (reference sequence). Losses at the gene ends were 4 bases for V and 7 bases for J; bases not matched to a gene: 18. The CDR3 length is 19 residues. The CDR3 here is CATSTGGTGGFALRNEQFF. The CDR3 DNA follows: TGTGCCACCAGCACCGGCGGGACAGGGGGTTTTGCCCTACGTAATGAGCAGTTCTTC.

The V call is TRBV27, the J call TRBJ2-7; TRBD1 matches at 8 bases. CDR3 length: 15 amino acids. Germline V gene data show CDR1 as MNHEY and CDR2 as SMNVEV (reference sequence). The V gene end was trimmed by 1 base and the J gene end by 3 bases; junction bases not matched to a gene: 5. CDR3 sequence: CASSLLAGGFYEQYF. For the CDR3, the DNA is TGTGCCAGCAGTTTATTGGCAGGGGGCTTCTACGAGCAGTACTTC.

The chain links TRBV12-3 or TRBV12-4 to TRBJ1-2; perhaps TRBD1 as D (6 bases). This CDR3 spans 13 amino acids. V was shortened by 4 bases and J by 4 bases, with 10 bases between the two germline ends. The CDR3 sequence is CASSSDRAYGYTF. The CDR3 DNA reads TGTGCCAGCAGTTCGGACAGAGCCTATGGCTACACCTTC.

The CDR3: CASSPTRQAYGYTF. In DNA, the CDR3 is TGTGCCAGCTCACCTACACGACAGGCCTATGGCTACACCTTC. The J gene is TRBJ1-2, the V gene TRBV18; a weak D match, TRBD1 (6 bases). The CDR3 runs to 14 residues. Per the germline V gene, CDR1 is KGHSH and CDR2 is LQKENI. V was shortened by 3 bases and J by 4 bases, with 12 bases between the two germline ends.

The CDR3: CATSDLTSGSGDTQYF. In DNA, the CDR3 is TGTGCCACCAGTGACTTGACTAGCGGGTCTGGAGATACGCAGTATTTT. This chain uses TRBV24-1 with TRBJ2-3; 10 nucleotides agree with TRBD2. The germline V gene encodes CDR1 KGHDR and CDR2 SFDVKD. This CDR3 is built from 16 residues. V lost 4 bases to trimming and J lost 5 bases; unmatched junction nucleotides: 8.

This rearrangement joins TRBV9 to TRBJ1-1, with 8 positions matching TRBD1. The germline CDR1 and CDR2 sequences are SGDLS and YYNGEE. This CDR3 is 14 amino acids long. V gave up 6 bases and J gave up 1 base; unmatched junction bases: 5. The DNA of the CDR3 is TGTGCCAGCACAAGGACAGGGACGAACACTGAAGCTTTCTTT. Its translation is CASTRTGTNTEAFF.

CDR3 loop: CASSLNAGGLYTQYF. The CDR3 DNA is TGTGCCAGCAGCTTAAACGCGGGGGGGCTATATACGCAGTATTTT. The rearrangement links TRBV11-1 to TRBJ2-3, with 9 bases aligning to TRBD2. This CDR3 spans 15 amino acids. V lost 2 bases and J lost 7; bases outside the gene matches: 7. Germline values: CDR1 SGHAT, CDR2 FQDESV (reference sequence).

The rearrangement links TRBV7-2 to TRBJ1-2; tentative D call: TRBD1 (6 bases). The germline CDR1 and CDR2 sequences are SGHTA and FQGNSA. Trimming left V 6 bases short and J 4 bases short, with 15 bases between. This CDR3 region has 14 residues. The CDR3 protein is CASSPTTGTYGYTF. DNA of the CDR3: TGTGCCAGCAGTCCAACAACAGGGACCTATGGCTACACCTTC. The complete variable domain, with remaining parts taken from reference TRBV7-2 and TRBJ1-2, reads GAGVSQSPSNKVTEKGKDVELRCDPISGHTALYWYRQSLGQGLEFLIYFQGNSAPDKSGLPSDRFSAERTGGSVSTLTIQRTQQEDSAVYLCASSPTTGTYGYTFGSGTRLTVV.

The chain carries TRBV2 and TRBJ2-2; D is perhaps TRBD1 (5 bases). The germline V and J ends were trimmed by 6 bases and 1 base, with 9 bases remaining between them. The CDR3 has 14 residues. In germline, CDR1 is SNHLY, CDR2 FYNNEI. CDR3 sequence (DNA): TGTGCCAGCAGGAACCAGGGGAACACCGGGGAGCTGTTTTTT. The encoded protein is CASRNQGNTGELFF.

CDR3 in amino acids: CASSIDRQGGNYGYTF. The CDR3 nucleotides read TGTGCCAGTAGTATAGATCGGCAGGGGGGAAACTATGGCTACACCTTC. The chain has TRBV19 and TRBJ1-2; 7 nucleotides align to TRBD1. V was clipped by 0 bases and J by 2 bases; unmatched bases: 6. The CDR3 contains 16 residues. CDR1 and CDR2 from the germline V gene are LNHDA and SQIVND (reference sequence).

The chain links TRBV11-2 to TRBJ1-2, with TRBD1 matching 8 bases. Germline CDR1 SGHAT, CDR2 FQNNGV. Trimming cost V 3 bases and J 9 bases; bases outside gene matches: 21. The CDR3 length is 18 residues. The CDR3 protein is CASSFLKSGGTQVARYTF. The CDR3 DNA sequence: TGTGCCAGCAGCTTTTTAAAATCAGGGGGCACCCAGGTGGCGCGCTACACCTTC.

This chain joins TRBV7-2 and TRBJ1-1; D may be TRBD1 (5 bases). The CDR3 contains 18 residues. The germline V and J ends were trimmed by 2 bases and 1 base, with 20 bases remaining between them. Germline assignment: CDR1 SGHTA and CDR2 FQGNSA. The CDR3 bases are TGTGCCAGCAGCTTAAGTCCCTTTAGGGGTCAGGGGAACACTGAAGCTTTCTTT. Amino acid sequence: CASSLSPFRGQGNTEAFF.